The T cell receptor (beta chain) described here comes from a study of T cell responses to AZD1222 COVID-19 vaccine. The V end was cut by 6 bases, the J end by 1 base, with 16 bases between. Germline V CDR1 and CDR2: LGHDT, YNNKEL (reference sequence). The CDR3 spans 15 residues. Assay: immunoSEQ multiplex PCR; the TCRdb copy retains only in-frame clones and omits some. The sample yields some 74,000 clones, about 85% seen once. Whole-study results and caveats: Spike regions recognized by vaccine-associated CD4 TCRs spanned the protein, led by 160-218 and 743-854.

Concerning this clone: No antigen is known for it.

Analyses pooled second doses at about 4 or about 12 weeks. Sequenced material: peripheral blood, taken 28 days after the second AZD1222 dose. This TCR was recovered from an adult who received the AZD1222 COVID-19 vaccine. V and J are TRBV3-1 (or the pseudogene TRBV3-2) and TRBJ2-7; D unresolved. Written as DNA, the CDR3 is TGTGCCAGCAGACCTAGTCCAGGAAAATCCTACGAGCAGTACTTC. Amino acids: CASRPSPGKSYEQYF.